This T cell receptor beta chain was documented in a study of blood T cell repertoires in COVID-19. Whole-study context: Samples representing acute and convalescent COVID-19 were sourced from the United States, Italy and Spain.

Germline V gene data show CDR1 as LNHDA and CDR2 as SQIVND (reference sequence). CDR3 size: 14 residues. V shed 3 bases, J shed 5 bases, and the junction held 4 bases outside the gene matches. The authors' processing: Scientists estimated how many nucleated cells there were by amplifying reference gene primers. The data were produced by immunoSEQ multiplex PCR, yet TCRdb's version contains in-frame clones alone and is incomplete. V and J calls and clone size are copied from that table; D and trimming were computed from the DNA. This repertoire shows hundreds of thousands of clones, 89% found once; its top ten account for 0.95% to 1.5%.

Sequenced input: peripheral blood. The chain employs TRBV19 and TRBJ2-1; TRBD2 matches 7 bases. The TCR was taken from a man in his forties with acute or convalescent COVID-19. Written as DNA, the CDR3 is TGTGCCAGTAGTATGTGGGAGGGCCACAATGAGCAGTTCTTC. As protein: CASSMWEGHNEQFF.